The 18 T cell receptor beta chains in this list originate from one sample, sequenced in a study of blood T cell repertoires in COVID-19 (dated by TCRdb to the early 2020s). The library was made by the immunoSEQ multiplex PCR assay. The source is immuneACCESS, and TCRdb retained only in-frame sequences with V and J called. Part of the clones is not carried over; for the studies checked, unresolved V genes explain less than half of this, and the remainder is unexplained. For this sample there are 85,000 to 90,000 clones; 70% to 85% appear just once. The ten largest clones take up over 9% of the sample. The specimen was peripheral blood. These receptor sequences come from a man between 65 and 80 years old with acute or convalescent COVID-19.

The J gene is TRBJ1-2, the V gene TRBV4-1; perhaps TRBD1 as D (6 bases). There are 14 residues in the CDR3. V was pared by 2 bases and J by 8 bases, with 15 bases between. Germline V lookup: CDR1 MGHRA, CDR2 YSYEKL. The CDR3 protein is CASSQLQGPHGYTF. As DNA, the CDR3 is TGCGCCAGCAGCCAACTACAGGGACCCCACGGCTACACCTTC.

This chain uses TRBV7-8 with TRBJ1-5, with D hard to call. This CDR3 has 13 amino acids. Germline lookup yields CDR1 SGHVS and CDR2 FQNEAQ. Trimming shortened V by 5 bases and J by 3 bases, and 8 bases separated the two germline ends. Here the CDR3 reads CASSPSLNQPQHF. The CDR3 nucleotides read TGTGCCAGCAGCCCCTCCCTCAATCAGCCCCAGCATTTT.

V gene TRBV27 combines with J gene TRBJ1-2; D is ambiguous. The CDR3 loop spans 13 amino acids. Germline loops: CDR1 MNHEY, CDR2 SMNVEV (reference sequence). Trimming left V 2 bases short and J 7 bases short, with 11 bases between. The CDR3 DNA reads TGTGCCAGCAGTTTACGAGGCGGTGGTGGCTACACCTTC. Its protein is CASSLRGGGGYTF.

This sequence joins TRBV7-2 and TRBJ1-4; D might be TRBD1 (5 bases). Germline CDR1 SGHTA, CDR2 FQGNSA. V shed 6 bases and J shed 1 base, with 15 bases lying between them. This CDR3 is 16 amino acids long. CDR3 sequence (DNA): TGTGCCAGCAGGCAAGGGTCAGGGATAACTAATGAAAAACTGTTTTTT. Translating it yields CASRQGSGITNEKLFF.

The V gene is TRBV18, the J gene TRBJ2-1, with 12 bases identical to TRBD2. Germline V gene data show CDR1 as KGHSH and CDR2 as LQKENI. Trimming took 0 bases from V and 5 from J; bases not matched to a gene: 5. The CDR3 runs to 17 residues. The CDR3 DNA sequence: TGTGCCAGCTCACCACCCCGACTAGCGGGGGTTGACAATGAGCAGTTCTTC. Protein product: CASSPPRLAGVDNEQFF.

The chain joins TRBV10-2 to TRBJ2-5; D perhaps matches TRBD2 (5 bases). Germline V gene lookup returns CDR1 WSHSY and CDR2 SAAADI. Deletions cut 5 bases from V and 5 bases from J, with 12 bases between. The CDR3 loop spans 13 amino acids. The CDR3 region is CASSQDPGETQYF. The CDR3 DNA follows: TGCGCCAGCAGTCAAGACCCGGGGGAGACCCAGTACTTC.

The chain is built from TRBV7-8 and TRBJ1-1; 7 bases align to TRBD1. Losses at the gene ends were 3 bases for V and 0 bases for J; bases not matched to a gene: 4. Germline values: CDR1 SGHVS, CDR2 FQNEAQ. The CDR3 consists of 15 residues. This CDR3 is CASSLGQILNTEAFF. CDR3 DNA: TGTGCCAGCAGCTTGGGACAGATTTTGAACACTGAAGCTTTCTTT.

This clone appeared a few times. This chain's CDR3 is CASSPTGERGYTF. CDR3 DNA sequence: TGTGCCAGCAGCCCGACAGGGGAGCGAGGCTACACCTTC. The rearrangement joins TRBV5-4 to TRBJ1-2, with TRBD1 matching 8 bases. This CDR3 has 13 residues. With V trimmed by 4 bases and J by 8 bases, 7 bases remained unmatched. Germline CDR1 is SGHNT and CDR2 is YYREEE (reference sequence). The full variable domain, its missing parts supplied by reference TRBV5-4 and TRBJ1-2, is ETGVTQSPTHLIKTRGQQVTLRCSSQSGHNTVSWYQQALGQGPQFIFQYYREEENGRGNFPPRFSGLQFPNYSSELNVNALELDDSALYLCASSPTGERGYTFGSGTRLTVV.

This clone was picked up one time. DNA of the CDR3: TGTGCCAGCATGCGGAGAACTGAAGCTTTCTTT. Translated: CASMRRTEAFF. The chain combines TRBV6-5 with TRBJ1-1; D unresolved. From germline, CDR1 is MNHEY and CDR2 SVGAGI. There are 11 residues in the CDR3. Trimming removed 7 bases at V and 5 bases at J, with 8 bases between.

The CDR3 region has the DNA TGTGCCACCAGCAGAGTAGAATTTACGAACACCGGGGAGCTGTTTTTT. Its protein is CATSRVEFTNTGELFF. The J gene is TRBJ2-2, the V gene TRBV15; the D is unclear. The germline V gene encodes CDR1 LNHNV and CDR2 YYDKDF (reference sequence). Trimming took off 1 base at V and 0 bases at J, with 9 bases between the two ends. CDR3 size: 16 residues.

Here the CDR3 DNA reads TGCGCCAGCAGTGAGTCCCCGGGACAGAATGAGCAGTTCTTC. This sequence encodes CASSESPGQNEQFF. The J gene is TRBJ2-1, the V gene TRBV10-1; 7 bases map to TRBD1. The V gene's germline CDR1 is WNHNN and CDR2 SYGVQD (reference sequence). This CDR3 is built from 14 residues. V was pared by 0 bases and J by 7 bases, with 3 bases of the junction left unmatched.

The chain links TRBV15 to TRBJ1-5, with 7 bases matching TRBD1. Germline loops: CDR1 LNHNV, CDR2 YYDKDF (reference sequence). Trimming cost V 2 bases and J 5 bases; bases outside gene matches: 3. The CDR3 loop spans 14 amino acids. The CDR3 DNA is TGTGCCACCAGCAGACACAGGGGTTATCAGCCCCAGCATTTT. As protein: CATSRHRGYQPQHF.

V gene TRBV28 combines with J gene TRBJ2-2; D uncertain. Trimming cost V 5 bases and J 4 bases, with 5 bases left between them. Germline V CDR1 and CDR2: MDHEN, SYDVKM. The CDR3 consists of 12 residues. CDR3 nucleotide sequence: TGTGCCAGCAGTCCTCTCACCGGGGAGCTGTTTTTT. The encoded protein is CASSPLTGELFF.

This chain links TRBV7-7 with TRBJ2-5; 7 nucleotides line up with TRBD2. Germline loops: CDR1 SSHAT, CDR2 FNYEAQ (reference sequence). The CDR3 runs 13 residues. The junction had 4 bases not matched to a gene; V was cut back by 4 bases and J by 5 bases. DNA of the CDR3: TGTGCCAGCAGCTCCTGGCGGGGGGAGACCCAGTACTTC. Protein: CASSSWRGETQYF.

CDR3 sequence reads: CASSVGAENSPLHF. CDR3 DNA: TGTGCCAGCAGCGTGGGGGCGGAGAATTCACCCCTCCACTTT. The chain has TRBV9 and TRBJ1-6; TRBD1 is a possible D gene (6 bases). V gave up 2 bases and J gave up 7 bases, with 10 bases separating them. CDR1 and CDR2 from the germline V gene are SGDLS and YYNGEE. The CDR3 length is 14 residues.

The rearrangement joins TRBV25-1 to TRBJ1-5; 9 nucleotides match TRBD1. The CDR3 sequence is 14 residues long. Per germline, CDR1 MGHDK and CDR2 SYGVNS. V was clipped by 6 bases and J by 3 bases; unmatched bases: 3. Written as DNA, the CDR3 is TGTGCCAGCAGGACAGGGGGAGACAATCAGCCCCAGCATTTT. Protein product: CASRTGGDNQPQHF.

The chain uses TRBV7-2 and TRBJ1-6, with D unclear. Trimming shortened V by 1 base and J by 7 bases, and 14 bases separated the two germline ends. CDR1 and CDR2 from the germline V gene are SGHTA and FQGNSA. This CDR3 is 16 amino acids long. The CDR3 nucleotides read TGTGCCAGCAGCTTAGGCCTACAGTTCCCAAATTCACCCCTCCACTTT. Residues: CASSLGLQFPNSPLHF.

This CDR3 reads CATSDPRGAKNIQYF. The CDR3 DNA follows: TGTGCCACCAGTGATCCGCGGGGGGCCAAAAACATTCAGTACTTC. V usage is TRBV24-1 and J usage is TRBJ2-4; TRBD2 agrees at 7 bases. CDR1 is KGHDR, CDR2 SFDVKD, per germline. The length of the CDR3 is 15 residues. With 3 bases clipped from V and 1 base from J, the junction kept 2 bases outside the gene matches.